The clone carrying this T cell receptor (beta chain) came up once. Its antigen is as yet unknown. Data came from immunoSEQ multiplex PCR; TCRdb stores just in-frame clones and leaves some out. The sample records 4,500 to 6,500 clones, about 63% being singletons. Tumor or blood genomic DNA was sequenced, with inputs of about 616 ng to 6,500 ng. This record comes from a study of T cells in tumors after PD-1 blockade. Study observations and caveats: Clonal replacement, not reinvigoration, is suggested for expanded exhausted CD8+ clones after therapy. Some novel exhausted tumor clones appeared in pre-treatment blood, suggesting peripheral recruitment.

Trimming stripped 6 bases from V and 6 bases from J, with 14 bases between. The V gene's germline CDR1 is SGHTA and CDR2 FQGTGA. The CDR3 spans 13 residues. The chain links TRBV7-3 to TRBJ1-2, with D perhaps TRBD1 (5 bases). The material was tumor tissue, obtained before anti-PD-1 treatment. The receptor's source is a human donor with basal cell carcinoma. CDR3 bases: TGTGCCAGCAGTCGGGGGGATCGCGATGGCTACACCTTC. As protein: CASSRGDRDGYTF.